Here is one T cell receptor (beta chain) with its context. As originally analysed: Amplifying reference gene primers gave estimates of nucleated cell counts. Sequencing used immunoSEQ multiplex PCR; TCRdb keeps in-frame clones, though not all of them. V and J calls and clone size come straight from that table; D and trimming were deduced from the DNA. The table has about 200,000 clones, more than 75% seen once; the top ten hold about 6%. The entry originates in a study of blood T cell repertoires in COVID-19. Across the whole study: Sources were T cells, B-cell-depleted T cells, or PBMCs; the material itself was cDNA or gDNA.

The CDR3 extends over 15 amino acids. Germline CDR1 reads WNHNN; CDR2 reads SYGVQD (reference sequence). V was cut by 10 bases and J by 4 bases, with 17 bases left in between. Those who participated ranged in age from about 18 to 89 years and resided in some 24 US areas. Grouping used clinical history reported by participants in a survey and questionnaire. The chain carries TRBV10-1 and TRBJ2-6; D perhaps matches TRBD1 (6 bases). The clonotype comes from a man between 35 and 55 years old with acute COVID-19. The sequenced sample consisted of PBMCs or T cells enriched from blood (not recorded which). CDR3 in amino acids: CAIFETGSGANVLTF. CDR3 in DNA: TGCGCCATCTTTGAGACAGGTTCCGGGGCCAACGTCCTGACTTTC.